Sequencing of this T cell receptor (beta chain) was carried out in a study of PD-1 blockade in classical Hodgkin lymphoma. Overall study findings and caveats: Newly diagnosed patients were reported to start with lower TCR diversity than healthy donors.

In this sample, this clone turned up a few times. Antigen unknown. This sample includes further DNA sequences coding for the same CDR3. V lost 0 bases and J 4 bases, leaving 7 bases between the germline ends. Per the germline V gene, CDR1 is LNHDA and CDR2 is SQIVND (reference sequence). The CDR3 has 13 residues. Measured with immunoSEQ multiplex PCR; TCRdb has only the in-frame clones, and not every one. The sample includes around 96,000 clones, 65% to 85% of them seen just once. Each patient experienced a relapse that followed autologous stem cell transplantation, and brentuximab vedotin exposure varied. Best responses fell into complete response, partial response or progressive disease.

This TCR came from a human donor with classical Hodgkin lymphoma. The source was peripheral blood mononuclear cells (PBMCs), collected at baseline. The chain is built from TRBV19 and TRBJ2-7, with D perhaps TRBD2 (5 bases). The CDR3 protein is CASSIEREYEQYF. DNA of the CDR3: TGTGCCAGTAGTATAGAAAGGGAGTACGAGCAGTACTTC.